The TCR beta chain under discussion was sequenced for a study of blood T cell repertoires in COVID-19. Background on the study: Sites in the United States, Italy and Spain provided acute and convalescent COVID-19 samples. T cells, B-cell-depleted T cells, or PBMCs supplied cDNA or gDNA.

V lost 3 bases and J lost 0; bases outside the gene matches: 16. CDR1 and CDR2 (germline): SGHVS, FNYEAQ. This CDR3 is built from 20 residues. As handled by the study authors: Nucleated cell counts were estimated from reference gene primer amplification. Profiled with immunoSEQ multiplex PCR; TCRdb holds only in-frame clones, not every one. Clonal size and the V and J genes are those of that table, whereas D and trimming came from the DNA. The data contain under 300,000 clones, around 80% of them singletons. This clone was detected once. This rearrangement joins TRBV7-6 to TRBJ2-1, with 8 bases identical to TRBD2. The sequence was collected from a woman aged 40-49 years with active or convalescent COVID-19. The sequencing input was peripheral blood. The CDR3 region is CASSFSFGGRYQSSYNEQFF. The DNA of the CDR3 is TGTGCCAGCAGCTTTTCTTTTGGCGGGAGGTACCAGAGCTCCTACAATGAGCAGTTCTTC.